This T cell receptor beta chain stems from a study of cytomegalovirus exposure and HLA in healthy donors. Study-level findings and limits: TCR beta chains associated with HLA were, in a later analysis, more clonally expanded than equally common others. In a later analysis, several top co-occurrence clusters appeared linked to parvovirus B19, influenza, CMV and Epstein-Barr virus.

Concerning this clone itself: Its antigen remains unknown.

The CDR3 length is 14 residues. Germline V gene lookup returns CDR1 GTSNPN and CDR2 SVGIG (reference sequence). With V trimmed by 5 bases and J by 7 bases, 10 bases remained unmatched. The PCR used 60 Vbeta and 13 Jbeta primers. Profiling relied on immunoSEQ multiplex PCR, and the TCRdb table lists in-frame clones only, not all of them. The sample includes 100,000 to 150,000 clones. The sample was PBMCs. The gene calls are TRBV30 and TRBJ2-1, with 8 bases fitting TRBD1. The receptor was isolated from a woman aged 40 to 50 in good health and CMV-seropositive. The CDR3 DNA reads TGTGCCTGGTCCAGACAGGGGATCAAAAATGAGCAGTTCTTC. Its protein is CAWSRQGIKNEQFF. The whole variable domain, remainder taken from reference TRBV30 and TRBJ2-1, is SQTIHQWPATLVQPVGSPLSLECTVEGTSNPNLYWYRQAAGRGLQLLFYSVGIGQISSEVPQNLSASRPQDRQFILSSKKLLLSDSGFYLCAWSRQGIKNEQFFGPGTRLTVL.